A single sample gave rise to the 2 T cell receptor beta chains below, sequenced in a study of blood T cell repertoires in COVID-19. Method: immunoSEQ multiplex PCR; TCRdb's copy keeps in-frame clones and lacks some. The data contain roughly 240,000 clones, roughly 85% of them seen just once; the ten biggest clones take up about 4.9%. The specimen was peripheral blood. The origin of the receptors is a man in his 60s who had recovered from COVID-19.

The chain uses TRBV4-1 and TRBJ2-5, with D possibly being TRBD2 (5 bases). Trimming took 1 base from V and 2 from J, leaving 17 bases between them. The CDR3 length is 17 residues. Germline V gene lookup returns CDR1 MGHRA and CDR2 YSYEKL. The CDR3: CASSQGLRGKQQETQYF. For the CDR3, the DNA is TGCGCCAGCAGCCAAGGGTTGAGAGGGAAACAACAAGAGACCCAGTACTTC.

This clone has just a few counts. The identical CDR3 is also encoded by other nucleotide sequences in the sample. The chain combines TRBV30 with TRBJ1-1, with a possible D match to TRBD1 (5 bases). The germline V and J ends were trimmed by 0 bases and 2 bases, with 7 bases remaining between them. CDR3 length: 13 residues. Germline values: CDR1 GTSNPN, CDR2 SVGIG (reference sequence). For the CDR3, the DNA is TGTGCCTGGAGTGTACAGGTAAACACTGAAGCTTTCTTT. Translation gives CAWSVQVNTEAFF.